Listed here are 2 T cell receptor beta chains from one sample, sequenced in a study of vaccination and CD4 T cells after COVID-19. The assay that was used to sequence DNA from cultured CD4+ T cells was the Oncomine TCR Beta short-read assay. TCRdb reprocessed the PCR reads via MiXCR and lists one record per CDR3 protein. Of about 19,000 distinct CDR3 sequences in the sample, approximately 60% are singletons; the top ten hold approximately 8.7%. Described treatment: roughly 11-day PBMC culture with coronavirus spike peptide pools or control peptides (ViraFEST assay). No antigens are known for them. Sequencing used CD4+ T cells from blood, cultured in vitro. These receptors were collected from a human donor who had recovered from COVID-19.

This sequence joins TRBV10-2 and TRBJ2-7, with 11 bases identical to TRBD1. The CDR3 is made up of 15 amino acids. Trimming removed 6 bases from V and 2 bases from J; junction bases left unmatched: 6. CDR1 and CDR2 from the germline V gene are WSHSY and SAAADI. This CDR3 is CASRTGTGGTYEQYF. The CDR3 DNA follows: TGCGCCAGCAGAACCGGGACAGGGGGGACCTACGAGCAGTACTTC.

The V call is TRBV5-1, the J call TRBJ2-3; D not resolved. Per the germline V gene, CDR1 is SGHRS and CDR2 is YFSETQ. V lost 4 bases to trimming and J lost 0 bases, with 9 bases between them. The CDR3 consists of 14 residues. The CDR3 loop is CASSLTASTDTQYF. CDR3 DNA: TGCGCCAGCAGCCTCACGGCTAGCACAGATACGCAGTATTTT.